Listed here are 30 T cell receptor beta chains from one sample, sequenced in a study of T cells in Graves' hyperthyroidism and ophthalmopathy. Amplification of TCR beta CDR3 regions was performed using RNA transcripts as template. The HTBI primer set served for first-round RT-PCR of the TCR CDR3. TCRdb reanalysed the multiplex PCR reads using MiXCR and keeps one entry per CDR3 protein. The sample consists of roughly 500,000 distinct CDR3 sequences, roughly 22% of them appearing once. Source material: blood. These receptors were collected from a woman in her seventies with Graves' ophthalmopathy.

This clonotype was seen more than once but under ten times. This chain uses TRBV11-2 with TRBJ2-5; D possibly matches TRBD1 or TRBD2 (6 bases each). V lost 1 base, J lost 2 bases, and 14 bases lay in between. Germline values: CDR1 SGHAT, CDR2 FQNNGV. The CDR3 spans 16 residues. The DNA of the CDR3 is TGTGCCAGCAGCTTAGGGGGGGCGCGGAAGCAAGAGACCCAGTACTTC. Protein product: CASSLGGARKQETQYF.

The J gene is TRBJ2-1, the V gene TRBV7-9; TRBD2 agrees at 9 bases. The V and J ends lost 2 bases and 0 bases, in that order; junction bases with no gene match: 11. The CDR3 covers 19 residues. Germline V lookup: CDR1 SEHNR, CDR2 FQNEAQ (reference sequence). DNA of the CDR3: TGTGCCAGCAGCTTATTATCCCGCCGTAGCGGGAGCTCCTACAATGAGCAGTTCTTC. Its protein product is CASSLLSRRSGSSYNEQFF.

There are many counts of this clonotype. This chain joins TRBV7-2 and TRBJ2-5, with D unresolved. V gave up 1 base and J gave up 14 bases, with 11 bases separating them. Looked up from germline, CDR1 is SGHTA and CDR2 is FQGNSA. CDR3 length equals 11 residues. CDR3 sequence: CASSLVGRPYF. For the CDR3, the DNA is TGTGCCAGCAGCTTAGTTGGCAGGCCATACTTC.

This clonotype has more than one count but fewer than ten. The chain combines TRBV11-2 with TRBJ2-7; TRBD1 is a possible D gene (7 bases). Germline V gene lookup returns CDR1 SGHAT and CDR2 FQNNGV. V lost 5 bases, J lost 4 bases, and 27 bases lay in between. This CDR3 comprises 18 residues. The CDR3 reads CASSEGAGSSSPRYEQYF. The DNA of the CDR3 is TGTGCCAGCAGCGAGGGGGCGGGATCGTCGTCCCCCAGATACGAGCAGTACTTC. The whole variable domain, remainder taken from reference TRBV11-2 and TRBJ2-7, is EAGVAQSPRYKIIEKRQSVAFWCNPISGHATLYWYQQILGQGPKLLIQFQNNGVVDDSQLPKDRFSAERLKGVDSTLKIQPAKLEDSAVYLCASSEGAGSSSPRYEQYFGPGTRLTVT.

The chain links TRBV27 to TRBJ1-5; D call uncertain. The CDR3 has 13 residues. Germline V gene sequence: CDR1 MNHEY, CDR2 SMNVEV (reference sequence). V lost 8 bases to trimming and J lost 0 bases, with 8 bases between them. The CDR3 DNA reads TGTGCCAGCCGGGCCTATAGCAATCAGCCCCAGCATTTT. This translates into CASRAYSNQPQHF.

This rearrangement joins TRBV30 to TRBJ2-6, with no clear D. Trimming removed 5 bases at V and 1 base at J, with 3 bases between. The germline gives CDR1 GTSNPN, CDR2 SVGIG (reference sequence). CDR3 length equals 12 residues. CDR3 in amino acids: CAWGSGANVLTF. The CDR3 nucleotides are TGTGCCTGGGGATCTGGGGCCAACGTCCTGACTTTC.

This rearrangement joins TRBV5-1 to TRBJ1-1; D call uncertain. V lost 0 bases and J 1 base, leaving 7 bases between the germline ends. Germline values: CDR1 SGHRS, CDR2 YFSETQ. The CDR3 consists of 14 residues. DNA of the CDR3: TGCGCCAGCAGCTTGGACCTCCAGAACACTGAAGCTTTCTTT. It specifies CASSLDLQNTEAFF. The full variable domain, its missing parts supplied by reference TRBV5-1 and TRBJ1-1, is KAGVTQTPRYLIKTRGQQVTLSCSPISGHRSVSWYQQTPGQGLQFLFEYFSETQRNKGNFPGRFSGRQFSNSRSEMNVSTLELGDSALYLCASSLDLQNTEAFFGQGTRLTVV.

The gene calls are TRBV12-3 or TRBV12-4 and TRBJ2-2; D unclear. There are 15 residues in the CDR3. Trimming shortened V by 6 bases and J by 1 base, and 12 bases separated the two germline ends. The CDR3 reads CASRELSLNTGELFF. In DNA, the CDR3 is TGTGCCAGCAGAGAATTGTCCCTGAACACCGGGGAGCTGTTTTTT.

Of note for this clonotype: Here the CDR3 omits its conserved ending phenylalanine or tryptophan, so a read error is the likely source. The chain uses TRBV7-2 and TRBJ2-7; TRBD2 aligns across 12 bases. The J segment lost 4 bases and the V segment lost 6 bases, leaving 10 bases of the junction unmatched. Germline-derived CDR1 and CDR2 are SGHTA and FQGNSA. This CDR3 comprises 16 residues. The CDR3 DNA reads as TGTGCCAGCAGTTCCGCTACTAGCGGGAGGTTATACGAGCAGTACCTC. Protein: CASSSATSGRLYEQYL.

This clonotype was detected only a few times. The V call is TRBV4-3, the J call TRBJ2-3, with D possibly TRBD2 on 5 matching bases. The V and J ends lost 3 bases and 0 bases respectively, with 10 bases between them. There are 15 residues in the CDR3. CDR1 LGHNA and CDR2 YSLEER come from the germline V gene. The CDR3 DNA reads as TGCGCCAGCAGCCACCGCAGGACTAGCACAGATACGCAGTATTTT. It specifies CASSHRRTSTDTQYF.

About this clonotype: A much larger clone differs from this one at a single base, so this may be a read error. The chain recombines TRBV3-1 with TRBJ2-3, with no clear D. CDR3 size: 12 residues. Trimming cost V 3 bases and J 2 bases, with 3 bases left between them. CDR1 and CDR2 from the germline V gene are LGHDT and YNNKEL (reference sequence). In DNA, the CDR3 is TGTGCCAGCAGCCACCTCACAGATACGCAGTATTTT. Its protein is CASSHLTDTQYF.

The sample holds many counts of this clonotype. The CDR3 region is CASSPRLAGGSPDTQYF. In DNA form, the CDR3 reads TGTGCCAGCAGTCCCCGACTAGCGGGAGGTAGCCCAGATACGCAGTATTTT. The rearrangement joins TRBV28 to TRBJ2-3; 13 positions agree with TRBD2. Trimming removed 5 bases from V and 4 bases from J; junction bases left unmatched: 9. Germline V gene data show CDR1 as MDHEN and CDR2 as SYDVKM. This CDR3 comprises 17 residues.

The sample holds many counts of this clonotype. The V gene is TRBV7-3, the J gene TRBJ2-1; 7 nucleotides agree with TRBD2. The CDR3 runs to 17 residues. Germline CDR1 reads SGHTA; CDR2 reads FQGTGA. V lost 4 bases to trimming and J lost 3 bases; unmatched junction nucleotides: 12. The DNA of the CDR3 is TGTGCCAGCAGCTCCGGTTTGGATAGCGGGTACTACAATGAGCAGTTCTTC. It specifies CASSSGLDSGYYNEQFF. Together with reference TRBV7-3 and TRBJ2-1, the CDR3 gives the full variable domain: GAGVSQTPSNKVTEKGKYVELRCDPISGHTALYWYRQSLGQGPEFLIYFQGTGAADDSGLPNDRFFAVRPEGSVSTLKIQRTERGDSAVYLCASSSGLDSGYYNEQFFGPGTRLTVL.

At least ten counts were recorded for this clonotype. The rearrangement links TRBV20-1 to TRBJ2-5; D may be TRBD1 or TRBD2 (5 bases each). The CDR3 runs 13 residues. CDR1 DFQATT and CDR2 SNEGSKA come from the germline V gene (reference sequence). V was trimmed by 3 bases and J by 6 bases, leaving 14 bases between them. The DNA of the CDR3 is TGCAGTGCTAGTGGGGGTAAGACGAAGACCCAGTACTTC. This codes for CSASGGKTKTQYF.

This clonotype was detected only a few times. The V and J genes are TRBV6-1 and TRBJ1-4, with D possibly matching TRBD1 (5 bases). Germline-derived CDR1 and CDR2 are MNHNS and SASEGT. Trimming took off 5 bases at V and 2 bases at J, with 12 bases between the two ends. The CDR3 loop spans 15 amino acids. In DNA, the CDR3 is TGTGCCAGCAGTCGGGGCTCGGGTACTAATGAAAAACTGTTTTTT. Its translation is CASSRGSGTNEKLFF.

The chain couples TRBV6-6 to TRBJ1-2; tentatively, D is TRBD1 (5 bases). The V and J ends lost 0 bases and 6 bases respectively, with 11 bases between them. Germline CDR1 MNHNY, CDR2 SVGAGI (reference sequence). CDR3 size: 14 residues. The CDR3 loop is CASSYSRGGDGYTF. The CDR3 bases are TGTGCCAGCAGTTACTCACGGGGCGGTGATGGCTACACCTTC.

This chain uses TRBV6-1 with TRBJ2-1, with TRBD2 matching 8 bases. Trimming removed 5 bases from V and 1 base from J; junction bases left unmatched: 7. This CDR3 comprises 16 residues. Germline CDR1 reads MNHNS; CDR2 reads SASEGT. The CDR3 reads CASSRQRESSYNEQFF. The CDR3 coding sequence is TGTGCCAGCAGTCGGCAGCGGGAGAGTTCCTACAATGAGCAGTTCTTC.

V and J are TRBV12-3 or TRBV12-4 and TRBJ2-7, with 8 bases lining up with TRBD1. This CDR3 comprises 14 residues. J lost 3 bases, V lost 4 bases, and 5 bases had no gene match. CDR3 sequence: CASSYDRGGYEQYF. The CDR3 DNA reads TGTGCCAGCAGTTACGACAGGGGAGGCTACGAGCAGTACTTC.

This clonotype was detected many times. The chain is built from TRBV27 and TRBJ2-1, with 8 bases aligning to TRBD2. The trim removed 3 bases at V and 4 bases at J, leaving 5 bases unmatched. This CDR3 region has 15 residues. CDR1 is MNHEY, CDR2 SMNVEV, per germline (reference sequence). CDR3: CASSFETSEYNEQFF. The CDR3 coding sequence is TGTGCCAGCAGTTTCGAGACTAGCGAATACAATGAGCAGTTCTTC.

This clonotype was counted only a few times. The V and J genes are TRBV20-1 and TRBJ2-3; the match to TRBD1 covers 10 bases. CDR3 length equals 14 residues. The trim removed 3 bases at V and 4 bases at J, leaving 4 bases unmatched. Looked up from germline, CDR1 is DFQATT and CDR2 is SNEGSKA (reference sequence). CDR3 sequence: CSASLGQGSDTQYF. The CDR3 coding sequence is TGCAGTGCTAGTTTGGGACAGGGGTCAGATACGCAGTATTTT.

This clonotype was seen a few times. This chain joins TRBV12-3 or TRBV12-4 and TRBJ1-3; D is unresolved. CDR3 length equals 15 residues. Trimming pared 1 base from V and 0 bases from J, leaving 7 bases between. In DNA form, the CDR3 reads TGTGCCAGCAGTTTAGGGCAGAACTCTGGAAACACCATATATTTT. It translates to CASSLGQNSGNTIYF.

This chain links TRBV7-9 with TRBJ1-2; a possible D gene is TRBD1 (5 bases). The CDR3 is 14 residues long. From germline, CDR1 is SEHNR and CDR2 FQNEAQ (reference sequence). V gave up 5 bases and J gave up 4 bases, with 14 bases separating them. CDR3 nucleotide sequence: TGTGCCAGCAGCCTTCTGACAGTACCCTATGGCTACACCTTC. Translated: CASSLLTVPYGYTF.

The chain couples TRBV2 to TRBJ2-5; 8 nucleotides match TRBD1. This CDR3 spans 13 amino acids. After removal of 7 bases from V and 7 bases from J, the junction contained 8 bases not matched to a gene. CDR1 and CDR2 (germline): SNHLY, FYNNEI. Written as DNA, the CDR3 is TGTGCCAGCACTAGGACAGGGCAGGGGACCCAGTACTTC. Amino acids: CASTRTGQGTQYF. Variable domain in full (rest from reference TRBV2 and TRBJ2-5): EPEVTQTPSHQVTQMGQEVILRCVPISNHLYFYWYRQILGQKVEFLVSFYNNEISEKSEIFDDQFSVERPDGSNFTLKIRSTKLEDSAMYFCASTRTGQGTQYFGPGTRLLVL.

The chain has TRBV3-1 and TRBJ2-1; D unresolved. Per germline, CDR1 LGHDT and CDR2 YNNKEL (reference sequence). V was clipped by 1 base and J by 0 bases, with 10 bases between them. CDR3 length: 16 residues. The CDR3 spells CASSQVTESSYNEQFF. Written as DNA, the CDR3 is TGTGCCAGCAGCCAAGTTACTGAGAGCTCCTACAATGAGCAGTTCTTC.

This clonotype was observed a few times. The genes are TRBV6-1 and TRBJ1-1; TRBD1 aligns across 10 bases. The germline V gene encodes CDR1 MNHNS and CDR2 SASEGT. The J segment lost 0 bases and the V segment lost 5 bases, leaving 9 bases of the junction unmatched. The CDR3 is 17 amino acids. The CDR3: CASSKRTGGGLNTEAFF. DNA for the CDR3: TGTGCCAGCAGTAAAAGGACAGGGGGTGGTTTGAACACTGAAGCTTTCTTT.

This clonotype appeared many times. The CDR3 DNA is TGCAGTGCTAGAGATCTGGGCCAGAAGAGCGGGGAGCTGTTTTTT. This codes for CSARDLGQKSGELFF. This chain uses TRBV20-1 with TRBJ2-2; no clear D gene. V was shortened by 0 bases and J by 7 bases, with 15 bases between the two germline ends. This CDR3 has 15 amino acids. Germline CDR1 reads DFQATT; CDR2 reads SNEGSKA (reference sequence).

In its sample, this clonotype was seen many times. The V call is TRBV2, the J call TRBJ2-7; D is tentatively TRBD1 or TRBD2 (5 bases each). This CDR3 contains 13 residues. Trimming took 3 bases from V and 1 from J, leaving 7 bases between them. Germline CDR1 reads SNHLY; CDR2 reads FYNNEI. The CDR3 coding sequence is TGTGCCAGCAGTGATTGGGGGTCCTACGAGCAGTACTTC. Protein product: CASSDWGSYEQYF.

The chain is built from TRBV12-3 or TRBV12-4 and TRBJ1-2, with a tentative D call TRBD1 (5 bases). The CDR3 runs to 14 residues. Trimming stripped 7 bases from V and 7 bases from J, with 19 bases between. This CDR3 is CASTIAGAGGGYTF. The CDR3 DNA reads TGTGCCAGCACCATAGCCGGGGCTGGAGGTGGCTACACCTTC.

The chain links TRBV3-1 to TRBJ1-1, with a tentative D call TRBD1 (5 bases). Germline V gene data show CDR1 as LGHDT and CDR2 as YNNKEL (reference sequence). The V and J ends lost 4 bases and 8 bases respectively, with 20 bases between them. This CDR3 comprises 15 residues. The CDR3 here is CASSPFSRGAGEAFF. Written as DNA, the CDR3 is TGTGCCAGCAGCCCCTTCAGTCGAGGGGCTGGCGAAGCTTTCTTT. The variable domain in full, with the rest retrieved from reference TRBV3-1 and TRBJ1-1, is DTAVSQTPKYLVTQMGNDKSIKCEQNLGHDTMYWYKQDSKKFLKIMFSYNNKELIINETVPNRFSPKSPDKAHLNLHINSLELGDSAVYFCASSPFSRGAGEAFFGQGTRLTVV.

This chain connects TRBV3-1 to TRBJ2-2, with 13 bases aligning to TRBD2. Trimming at V came to 1 base and at J to 2 bases, leaving 7 bases not matched to a gene. The germline V gene has CDR1 LGHDT and CDR2 YNNKEL (reference sequence). The CDR3 spans 19 residues. This chain's CDR3 is CASSQVGLAGAFNTGELFF. The CDR3 DNA reads as TGTGCCAGCAGCCAAGTTGGACTAGCGGGAGCTTTCAACACCGGGGAGCTGTTTTTT.